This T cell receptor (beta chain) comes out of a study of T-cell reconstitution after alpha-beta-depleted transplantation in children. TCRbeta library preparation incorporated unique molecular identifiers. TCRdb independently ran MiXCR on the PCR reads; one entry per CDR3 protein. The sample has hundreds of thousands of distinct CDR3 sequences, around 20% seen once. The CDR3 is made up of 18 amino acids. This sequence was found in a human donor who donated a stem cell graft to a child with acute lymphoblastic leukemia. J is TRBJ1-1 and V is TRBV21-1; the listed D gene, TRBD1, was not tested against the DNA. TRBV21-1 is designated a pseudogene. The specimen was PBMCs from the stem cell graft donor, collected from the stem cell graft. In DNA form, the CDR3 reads TGTGCCAGCAGCATTCTCCCAGACAGGGGACTACGGAACACTGAAGCTTTCTTT. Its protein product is CASSILPDRGLRNTEAFF.